This is a list of T cell receptor beta chains from one sample in a study of OX40 agonist ivuxolimab in advanced cancers. Here immunoSEQ multiplex PCR was the method, and the copy in TCRdb shows in-frame clones only, minus some. The sample includes approximately 49,000 clones, approximately 80% of them seen just once. The source was CD4+ or CD8+ T cells sorted from blood, collected in a trial of the OX40 agonist ivuxolimab. Receptors were obtained from an adult with an advanced solid tumor such as melanoma, head and neck, liver or kidney cancer. Both conserved end residues are part of each CDR3. D genes are given only for firm matches. Expanded clones get a size class; other rows say once, few or many, or leave the size out.

-	TRBV4-1	-	TRBJ2-1	TGCGCCAGCAGCCAAGTGGGGGAGGTCATGGGGCAGTTCTTC	CASSQVGEVMGQFF
TRBD2	TRBV30	-	TRBJ2-7	TGTGCCTGGATCGCCTGGGGCGGGAGGGGCGAGCAGTACTTC	CAWIAWGGRGEQYF
TRBD1	TRBV11-2	-	TRBJ2-7	TGTGCCAGCAGCCCGACAGGGGGCCCGTACGAGCAGTACTTC	CASSPTGGPYEQYF
TRBD2	TRBV5-4	-	TRBJ2-3	TGTGCCAGCAGGCAGTCAAGCGGACTAGCGGGGAACACAGATACGCAGTATTTT	CASRQSSGLAGNTDTQYF
-	TRBV2	many	TRBJ1-2	TGTGCCAGCACCGGGACACTCTATGGCTACACCTTC	CASTGTLYGYTF
-	TRBV15	-	TRBJ1-5	TGTGCCACCAGCCCCCACGGAGGAATTGATAGCAATCAGCCCCAGCATTTT	CATSPHGGIDSNQPQHF
TRBD2	TRBV11-2	-	TRBJ2-3	TGTGCCAGCAGCTTAGATGGGGGACTAGCCGCTAGCACAGATACGCAGTATTTT	CASSLDGGLAASTDTQYF
TRBD1	TRBV11-2	-	TRBJ1-4	TGTGCCAGCAGCGGAGGGACAGGGTATAATGAAAAACTGTTTTTT	CASSGGTGYNEKLFF
-	TRBV9	once	TRBJ1-2	TGTGCCAGCAGCGTAGGGGGGGTTGGCTATGGCTACACCTTC	CASSVGGVGYGYTF
-	TRBV10-2	many	TRBJ1-5	TGCGCCAGCAGTCAAGGGATCAATCAGCCCCAGCATTTT	CASSQGINQPQHF
TRBD1	TRBV4-1	-	TRBJ2-7	TGCGCCAGCAGCCACGAGTCGACAGGGTACGAGCAGTACTTC	CASSHESTGYEQYF
-	TRBV27	-	TRBJ2-3	TGTGCCAGCAGTTTATACGGAAACACAGATACGCAGTATTTT	CASSLYGNTDTQYF
TRBD2	TRBV29-1	-	TRBJ2-1	TGCAGCGTTGAACCCCCGGGACTAGCGTTCCGAGAGGAATTTAATGAGCAGTTCTTC	CSVEPPGLAFREEFNEQFF
TRBD1	TRBV7-9	-	TRBJ1-2	TGTGCCAGCAGGACACAGGGGGCCCAACACTATGGCTACACCTTC	CASRTQGAQHYGYTF
-	TRBV7-9	-	TRBJ1-2	TGTGCCATAGAAGGGGCAGGAGCTAACTATGGCTACACCTTC	CAIEGAGANYGYTF
-	TRBV9	-	TRBJ2-7	TGTGCCAGCAGCGTAGAAGGCCTAGCCTCCTACGAGCAGTACTTC	CASSVEGLASYEQYF
TRBD2	TRBV6-5	-	TRBJ2-4	TGTGCCAGCAGTTACGATCAAAGCGGGACAAACATTCAGTACTTC	CASSYDQSGTNIQYF
-	TRBV6-5	-	TRBJ2-2	TGTGCCAGCAGTTACGGGGTGGCGGTGAACACCGGGGAGCTGTTTTTT	CASSYGVAVNTGELFF
-	TRBV14	-	TRBJ2-1	TGTGCCAGCAGCCAAAGCTACAATGAGCAGTTCTTC	CASSQSYNEQFF
-	TRBV5-1	-	TRBJ1-5	TGCGCCAGCAGGACAGAGGAGAGCAATCAGCCCCAGCATTTT	CASRTEESNQPQHF
-	TRBV25-1	-	TRBJ1-1	TGTGCCAGCAGTGAATCGGTCAGCGGGAACACTGAAGCTTTCTTT	CASSESVSGNTEAFF
-	TRBV9	-	TRBJ2-1	TGTGCCAGCAGCTCCCGGGGCCGATTCAATGAGCAGTTCTTC	CASSSRGRFNEQFF
TRBD2	TRBV9	-	TRBJ2-1	TGTGCCAGCAGCGACACTAGCGGGAGTGACAATGAGCAGTTCTTC	CASSDTSGSDNEQFF
TRBD2	TRBV19	few	TRBJ2-1	TGTGCCAGTGGTGGCGGGAGGATGGATGAGCAGTTCTTC	CASGGGRMDEQFF
TRBD1	TRBV6-1	-	TRBJ1-1	TGTGCCAGCAGTACCCGACAGGGGTTCGCTGAAGCTTTCTTT	CASSTRQGFAEAFF
TRBD2	TRBV7-9	-	TRBJ2-1	TGTGCCAGCAGCTTAGGGACTAGTTGGGGCGATGAGCAGTTCTTC	CASSLGTSWGDEQFF